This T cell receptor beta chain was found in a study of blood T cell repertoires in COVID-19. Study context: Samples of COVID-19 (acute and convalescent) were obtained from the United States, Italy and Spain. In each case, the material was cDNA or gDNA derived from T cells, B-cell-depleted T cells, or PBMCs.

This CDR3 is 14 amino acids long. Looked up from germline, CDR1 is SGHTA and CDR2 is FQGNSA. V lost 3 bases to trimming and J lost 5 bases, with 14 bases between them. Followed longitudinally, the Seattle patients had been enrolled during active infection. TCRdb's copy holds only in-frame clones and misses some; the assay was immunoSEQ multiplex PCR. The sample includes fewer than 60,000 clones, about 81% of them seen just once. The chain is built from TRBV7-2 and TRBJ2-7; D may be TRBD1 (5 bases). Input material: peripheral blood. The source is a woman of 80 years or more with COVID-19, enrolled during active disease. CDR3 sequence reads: CASSFLRSRDEQYF. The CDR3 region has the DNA TGTGCCAGCAGCTTTTTGAGGAGCAGGGACGAGCAGTACTTC.